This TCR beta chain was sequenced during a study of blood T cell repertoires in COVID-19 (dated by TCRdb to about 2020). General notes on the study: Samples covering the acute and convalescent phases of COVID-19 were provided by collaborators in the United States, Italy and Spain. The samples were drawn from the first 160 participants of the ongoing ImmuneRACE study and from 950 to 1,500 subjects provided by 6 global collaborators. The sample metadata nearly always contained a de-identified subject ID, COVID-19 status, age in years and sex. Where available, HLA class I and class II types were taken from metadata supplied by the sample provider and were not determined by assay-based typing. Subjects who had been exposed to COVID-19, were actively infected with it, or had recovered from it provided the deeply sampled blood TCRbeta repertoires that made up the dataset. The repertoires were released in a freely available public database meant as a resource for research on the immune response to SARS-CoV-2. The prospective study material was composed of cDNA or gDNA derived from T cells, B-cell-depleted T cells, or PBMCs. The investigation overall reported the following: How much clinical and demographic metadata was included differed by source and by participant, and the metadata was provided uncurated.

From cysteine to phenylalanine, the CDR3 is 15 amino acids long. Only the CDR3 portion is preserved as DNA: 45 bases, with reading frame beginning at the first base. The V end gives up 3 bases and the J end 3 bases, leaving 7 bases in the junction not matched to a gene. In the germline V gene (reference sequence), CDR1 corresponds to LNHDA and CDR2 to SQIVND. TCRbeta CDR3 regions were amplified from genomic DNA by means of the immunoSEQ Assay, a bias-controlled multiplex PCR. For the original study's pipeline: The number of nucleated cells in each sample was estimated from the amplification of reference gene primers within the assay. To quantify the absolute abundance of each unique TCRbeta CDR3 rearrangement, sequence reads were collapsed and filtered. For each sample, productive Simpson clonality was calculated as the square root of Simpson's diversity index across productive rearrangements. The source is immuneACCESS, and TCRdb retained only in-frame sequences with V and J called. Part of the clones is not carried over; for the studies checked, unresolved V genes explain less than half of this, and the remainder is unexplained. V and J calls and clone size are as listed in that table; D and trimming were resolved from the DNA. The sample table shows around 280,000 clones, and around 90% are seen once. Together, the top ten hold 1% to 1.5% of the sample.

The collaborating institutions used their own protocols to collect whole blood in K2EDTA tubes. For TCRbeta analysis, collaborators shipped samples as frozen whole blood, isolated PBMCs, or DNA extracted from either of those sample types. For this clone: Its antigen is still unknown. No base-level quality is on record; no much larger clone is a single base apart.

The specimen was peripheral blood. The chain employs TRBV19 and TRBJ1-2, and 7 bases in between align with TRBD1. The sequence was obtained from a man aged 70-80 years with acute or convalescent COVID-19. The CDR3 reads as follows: CASSIDRDGDYGYTF. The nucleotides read TGTGCCAGTAGTATTGACAGGGACGGAGACTATGGCTACACCTTC.